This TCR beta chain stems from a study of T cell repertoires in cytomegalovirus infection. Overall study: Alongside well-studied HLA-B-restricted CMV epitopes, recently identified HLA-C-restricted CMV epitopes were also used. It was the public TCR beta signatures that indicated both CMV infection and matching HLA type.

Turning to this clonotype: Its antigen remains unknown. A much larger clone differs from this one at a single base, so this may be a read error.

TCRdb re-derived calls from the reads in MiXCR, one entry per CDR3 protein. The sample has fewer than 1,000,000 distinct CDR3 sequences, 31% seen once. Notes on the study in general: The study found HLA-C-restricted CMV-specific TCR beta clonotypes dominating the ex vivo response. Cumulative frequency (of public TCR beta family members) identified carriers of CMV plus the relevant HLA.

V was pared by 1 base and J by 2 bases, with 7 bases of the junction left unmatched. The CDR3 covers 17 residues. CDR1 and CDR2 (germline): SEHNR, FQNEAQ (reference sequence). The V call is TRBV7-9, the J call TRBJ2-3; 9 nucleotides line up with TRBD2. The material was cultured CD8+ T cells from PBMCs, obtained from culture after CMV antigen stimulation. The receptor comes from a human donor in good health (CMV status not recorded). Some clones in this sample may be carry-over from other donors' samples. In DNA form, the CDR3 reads TGTGCCAGCAGCTTAGGAGGCGGGGGGGCTAACACAGATACGCAGTATTTT. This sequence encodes CASSLGGGGANTDTQYF.